Listed below are T cell receptor beta chains from one sample, sequenced in a study of prognosis after radiotherapy for stage I lung cancer. TCRdb reanalysed the multiplex PCR reads using MiXCR and keeps one entry per CDR3 protein. The top ten clones hold 8% to 9.5% of a sample with 45,000 to 60,000 distinct CDR3 sequences, under 45% of them seen once. Sequenced here: PBMCs, sampled before or after stereotactic body radiation therapy (not recorded which). The receptor source for this set is a donor over 45 with non-small cell lung cancer. Both conserved end residues are part of each CDR3. D genes are given only for firm matches. Where a row states a size, it is once, few, many or the class of an expanded clone; other rows omit it.

D,J,size,V,DNA,CDR3
NA,TRBJ2-5,many,TRBV5-1,TGCGCCAGCAGCTTGCGGGGTTGGCGAGAGACCCAGTACTTC,CASSLRGWRETQYF
NA,TRBJ2-7,many,TRBV20-1,TGCAGTGCTCAAGAGGGCCCGGGGGCGGGTGAGCAGTACTTC,CSAQEGPGAGEQYF
TRBD1,TRBJ2-7,many,TRBV12-3/TRBV12-4,TGTGCCAGCAGTTTAGCGCTCACAGGGGTACGCACCGAGCAGTACTTC,CASSLALTGVRTEQYF
NA,TRBJ2-6,many,TRBV4-2,TGTGCCAGCAGCCGACATGGGAGCTCTGGGGCCAACGTCCTGACTTTC,CASSRHGSSGANVLTF
NA,TRBJ2-7,many,TRBV11-2,TGTGCCAGCAGCTTAGATGTGGTCCTTTACGAGCAGTACTTC,CASSLDVVLYEQYF
NA,TRBJ2-1,many,TRBV6-2/TRBV6-3,TGTGCCTCCAATCGGGACGGGTACAATGAGCAGTTCTTC,CASNRDGYNEQFF
TRBD1,TRBJ2-7,many,TRBV18,TGTGCCAGCTCACCGGGACAGGCTACCTACGAGCAGTACTTC,CASSPGQATYEQYF
NA,TRBJ2-3,NA,TRBV7-2,TGTGCCAGCAGCTTAATTTGGCAGGGACTGGGCACAAATACGCAGTATTTT,CASSLIWQGLGTNTQYF
NA,TRBJ2-1,NA,TRBV2,TGTGCCAGCAATAGGGACGGCGACAATGAGCAGTTCTTC,CASNRDGDNEQFF
NA,TRBJ2-7,many,TRBV6-2/TRBV6-3,TGTGCCAGCAGGGCACCTGCGGGCCACGAGCAGTACTTC,CASRAPAGHEQYF
NA,TRBJ2-5,NA,TRBV19,TGTGCCTGTAGTTTCGAGGGGGGCGGGGAGAGGGAGACCCAGTACTTC,CACSFEGGGERETQYF
NA,TRBJ2-2,many,TRBV7-3,TGTGCCAGCAGCTTTTTCGCCTCCGGGGAGCTGTTTTTT,CASSFFASGELFF
TRBD2,TRBJ2-3,NA,TRBV5-1,TGCGCCAGCGACCCGAAGGGGCTAGCGGGAGCGGACCCAGATACGCAGTATTTT,CASDPKGLAGADPDTQYF
TRBD2,TRBJ2-3,NA,TRBV12-5,TGTGCTAGTGTTGTGGGACTAGCGGCTAGCACAGATACGCGGTATTTT,CASVVGLAASTDTRYF
NA,TRBJ2-7,many,TRBV9,TGTGCCAGCAGCGTAGACATCGGAACAAATGGAAACGAGCAGTACTTC,CASSVDIGTNGNEQYF
NA,TRBJ1-6,NA,TRBV6-2/TRBV6-3,TGTGCCAGCAGTTACAACCTAGAAAGCTCCTATAATTCACCCCTCCACTTT,CASSYNLESSYNSPLHF
TRBD1,TRBJ1-6,medium-sized,TRBV6-5,TGTGCCAGCAGTGCATCCCCGGGACAGGGGCCACCCCTCCACTTT,CASSASPGQGPPLHF
NA,TRBJ2-5,many,TRBV3-2,TGTGCCAGCAGCCTACCCCTCTCCGATCGAGAGACCCAGTACTTC,CASSLPLSDRETQYF
TRBD2,TRBJ2-2,once,TRBV6-1,TGTGCCTCCAGGCGATTAAGCGGGAGGGGCACCGGGGAGCTGCTTTTT,CASRRLSGRGTGELLF
TRBD1,TRBJ1-1,many,TRBV20-1,TGCAGTGCGAGACGGGACAGGACGAACACTGAAGCTTTCTTT,CSARRDRTNTEAFF
NA,TRBJ2-5,many,TRBV30,TGTGCCTTTGGGGGAGAGACCCAGTACTTC,CAFGGETQYF
NA,TRBJ1-5,many,TRBV4-2,TGTGCCAGCAGCCAAGAGGCGGGCCCGGGACAGCCCCAGCATTTT,CASSQEAGPGQPQHF